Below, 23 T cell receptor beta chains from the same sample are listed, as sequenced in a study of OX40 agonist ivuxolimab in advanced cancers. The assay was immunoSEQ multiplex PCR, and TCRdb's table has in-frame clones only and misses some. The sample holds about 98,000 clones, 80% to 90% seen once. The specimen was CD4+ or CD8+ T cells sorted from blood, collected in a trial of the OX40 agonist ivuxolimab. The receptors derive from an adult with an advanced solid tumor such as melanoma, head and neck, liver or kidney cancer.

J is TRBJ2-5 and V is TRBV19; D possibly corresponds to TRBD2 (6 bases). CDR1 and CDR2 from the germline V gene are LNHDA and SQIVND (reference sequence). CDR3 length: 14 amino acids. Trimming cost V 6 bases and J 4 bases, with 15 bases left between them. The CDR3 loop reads CASSTWGEGETQYF. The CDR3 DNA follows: TGTGCCAGTAGCACCTGGGGGGAAGGAGAGACCCAGTACTTC.

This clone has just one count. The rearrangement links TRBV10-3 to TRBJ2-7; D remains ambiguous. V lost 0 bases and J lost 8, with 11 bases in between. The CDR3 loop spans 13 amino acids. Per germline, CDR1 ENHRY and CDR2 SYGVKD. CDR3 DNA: TGTGCCATCAGTGAGTCTGGTGGGCAACAGCAGTACGTC. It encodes CAISESGGQQQYV.

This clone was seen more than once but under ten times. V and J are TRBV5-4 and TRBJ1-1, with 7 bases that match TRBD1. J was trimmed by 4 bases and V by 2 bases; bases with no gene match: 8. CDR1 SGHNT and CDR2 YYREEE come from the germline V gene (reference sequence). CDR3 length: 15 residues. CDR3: CASSLPQGRITEAFF. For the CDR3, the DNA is TGTGCCAGCAGCTTACCACAGGGGCGCATCACTGAAGCTTTCTTT.

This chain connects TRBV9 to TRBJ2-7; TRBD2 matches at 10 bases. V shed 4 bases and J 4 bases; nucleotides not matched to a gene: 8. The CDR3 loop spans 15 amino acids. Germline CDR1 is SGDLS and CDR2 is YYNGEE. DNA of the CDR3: TGTGCCAGCAGCCCAGGGGCTAGCGGGAGTTACGAGCAGTACGTC. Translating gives CASSPGASGSYEQYV.

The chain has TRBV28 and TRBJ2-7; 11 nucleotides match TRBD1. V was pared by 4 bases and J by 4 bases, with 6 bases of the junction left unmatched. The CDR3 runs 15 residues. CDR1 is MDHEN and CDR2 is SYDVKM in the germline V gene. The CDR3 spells CASSSPGQGGYEQYF. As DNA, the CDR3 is TGTGCCAGCAGTTCACCGGGACAGGGGGGGTACGAGCAGTACTTC.

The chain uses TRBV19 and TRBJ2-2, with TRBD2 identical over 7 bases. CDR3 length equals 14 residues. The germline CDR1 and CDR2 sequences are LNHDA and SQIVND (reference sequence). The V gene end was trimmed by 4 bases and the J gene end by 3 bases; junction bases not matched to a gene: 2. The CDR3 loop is CASSTGLDTGELFF. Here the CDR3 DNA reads TGTGCCAGTAGTACCGGACTAGACACCGGGGAGCTGTTTTTT.

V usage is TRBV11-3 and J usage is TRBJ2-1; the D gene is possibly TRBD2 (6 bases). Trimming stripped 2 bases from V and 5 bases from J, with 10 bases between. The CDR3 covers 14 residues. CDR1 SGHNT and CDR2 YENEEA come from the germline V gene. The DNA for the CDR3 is TGTGCCAGCAGCTTATTGGGAGGAGACAATGAGCAGTTCTTC. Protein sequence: CASSLLGGDNEQFF. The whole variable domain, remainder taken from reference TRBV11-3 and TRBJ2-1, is EAGVVQSPRYKIIEKKQPVAFWCNPISGHNTLYWYLQNLGQGPELLIRYENEEAVDDSQLPKDRFSAERLKGVDSTLKIQPAELGDSAVYLCASSLLGGDNEQFFGPGTRLTVL.

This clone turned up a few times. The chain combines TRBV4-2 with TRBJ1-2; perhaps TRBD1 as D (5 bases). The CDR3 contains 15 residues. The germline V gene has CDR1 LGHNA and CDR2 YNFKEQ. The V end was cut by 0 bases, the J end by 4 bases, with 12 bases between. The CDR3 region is CASSQDLAGPYGYTF. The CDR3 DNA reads TGTGCCAGCAGCCAAGATCTCGCAGGGCCCTATGGCTACACCTTC.

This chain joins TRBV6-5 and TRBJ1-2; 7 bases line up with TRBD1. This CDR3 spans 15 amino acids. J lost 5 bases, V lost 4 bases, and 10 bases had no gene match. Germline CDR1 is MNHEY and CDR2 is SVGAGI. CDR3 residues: CASSWDSQGVYGYTF. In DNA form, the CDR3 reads TGTGCCAGCAGTTGGGACAGTCAGGGGGTATATGGCTACACCTTC.

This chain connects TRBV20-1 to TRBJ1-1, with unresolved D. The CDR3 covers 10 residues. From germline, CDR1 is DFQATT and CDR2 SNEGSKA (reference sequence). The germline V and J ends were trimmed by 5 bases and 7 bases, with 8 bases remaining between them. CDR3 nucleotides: TGCAGTGCTCGGACTCTTGAAGCTTTCTTT. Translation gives CSARTLEAFF.

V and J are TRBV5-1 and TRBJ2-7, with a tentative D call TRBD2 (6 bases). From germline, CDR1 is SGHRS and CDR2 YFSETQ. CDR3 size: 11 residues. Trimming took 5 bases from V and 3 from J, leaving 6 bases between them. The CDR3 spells CASREGYEQYF. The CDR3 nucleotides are TGCGCCAGCAGGGAGGGCTACGAGCAGTACTTC.

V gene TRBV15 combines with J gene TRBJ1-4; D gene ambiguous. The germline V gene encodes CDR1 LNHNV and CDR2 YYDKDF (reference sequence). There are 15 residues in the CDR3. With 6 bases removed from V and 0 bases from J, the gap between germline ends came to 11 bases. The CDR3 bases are TGTGCCACCAGAGCCCGTCAAGCAACTAATGAAAAACTGTTTTTT. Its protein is CATRARQATNEKLFF.

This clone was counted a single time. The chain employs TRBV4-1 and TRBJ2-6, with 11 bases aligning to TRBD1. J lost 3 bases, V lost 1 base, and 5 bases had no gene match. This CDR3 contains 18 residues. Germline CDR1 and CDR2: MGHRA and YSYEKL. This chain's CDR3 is CASSQGGQGAFGANVLTF. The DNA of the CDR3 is TGCGCCAGCAGCCAAGGTGGACAGGGGGCGTTTGGGGCCAACGTCCTGACTTTC.

CDR3 in DNA: TGTGCCTGGGGGATACAGGGGGCAAGCTCTGGAAACACCATATATTTT. It yields the protein CAWGIQGASSGNTIYF. This rearrangement joins TRBV30 to TRBJ1-3; 9 bases map to TRBD1. V lost 5 bases and J lost 0; bases outside the gene matches: 8. The germline CDR1 and CDR2 sequences are GTSNPN and SVGIG (reference sequence). The CDR3 totals 16 residues.

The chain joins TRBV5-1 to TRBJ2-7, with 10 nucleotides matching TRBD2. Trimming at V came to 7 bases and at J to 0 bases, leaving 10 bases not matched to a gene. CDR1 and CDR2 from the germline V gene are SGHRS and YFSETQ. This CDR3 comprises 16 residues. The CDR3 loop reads CASGILAGSASYEQYF. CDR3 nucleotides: TGCGCCAGCGGTATACTAGCGGGATCAGCCTCCTACGAGCAGTACTTC.

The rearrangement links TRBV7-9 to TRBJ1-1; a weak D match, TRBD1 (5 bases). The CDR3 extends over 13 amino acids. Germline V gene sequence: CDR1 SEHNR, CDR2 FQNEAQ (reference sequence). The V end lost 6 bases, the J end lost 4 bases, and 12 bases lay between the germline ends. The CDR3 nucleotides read TGTGCCAGCAGACTCATCGGGGCCACTGAAGCTTTCTTT. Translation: CASRLIGATEAFF.

Here the CDR3 reads CASSLSPLSYGYTF. For the CDR3, the DNA is TGTGCCAGCAGTTTATCCCCCCTCTCCTATGGCTACACCTTC. The genes are TRBV28 and TRBJ1-2; D not certain. Germline V gene data show CDR1 as MDHEN and CDR2 as SYDVKM. The CDR3 has 14 residues. V was clipped by 1 base and J by 4 bases, with 10 bases between them.

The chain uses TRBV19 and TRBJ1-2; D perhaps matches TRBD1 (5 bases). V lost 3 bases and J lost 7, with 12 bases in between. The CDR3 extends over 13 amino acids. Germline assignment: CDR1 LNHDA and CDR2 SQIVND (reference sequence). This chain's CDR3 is CASSISRAAGYTF. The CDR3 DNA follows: TGTGCCAGTAGTATTTCCAGGGCTGCTGGCTACACCTTC.

This CDR3 reads CASSLRATNEKLFF. The CDR3 DNA follows: TGTGCCAGCAGTTTACGCGCAACTAATGAAAAACTGTTTTTT. The chain links TRBV27 to TRBJ1-4; no definite D call. The V and J ends lost 2 bases and 0 bases respectively, with 4 bases between them. The germline V gene encodes CDR1 MNHEY and CDR2 SMNVEV (reference sequence). The CDR3 runs to 14 residues.

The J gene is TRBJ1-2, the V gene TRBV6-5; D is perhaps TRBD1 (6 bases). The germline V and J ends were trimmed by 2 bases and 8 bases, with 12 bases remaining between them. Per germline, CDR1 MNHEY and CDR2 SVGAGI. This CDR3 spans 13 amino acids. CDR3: CASSYRQGLGYTF. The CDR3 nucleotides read TGTGCCAGCAGTTACAGGCAGGGGTTAGGCTACACCTTC.

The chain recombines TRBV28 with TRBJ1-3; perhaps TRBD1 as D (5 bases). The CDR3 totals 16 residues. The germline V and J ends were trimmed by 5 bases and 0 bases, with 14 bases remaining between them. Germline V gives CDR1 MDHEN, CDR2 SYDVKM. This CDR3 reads CASSPYGGTSGNTIYF. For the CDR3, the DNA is TGTGCCAGCAGTCCCTACGGGGGGACCTCTGGAAACACCATATATTTT.

In DNA, the CDR3 is TGTGCCTGGAGGGCTAACACAGATACGCAGTATTTT. Its translation is CAWRANTDTQYF. This chain uses TRBV30 with TRBJ2-3; D remains unclear. V lost 3 bases and J 2 bases, leaving 6 bases between the germline ends. This CDR3 spans 12 amino acids. CDR1 is GTSNPN and CDR2 is SVGIG in the germline V gene (reference sequence).

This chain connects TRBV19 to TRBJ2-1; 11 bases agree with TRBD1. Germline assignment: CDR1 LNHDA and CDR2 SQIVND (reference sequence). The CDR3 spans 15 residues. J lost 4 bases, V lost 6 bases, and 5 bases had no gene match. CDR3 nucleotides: TGTGCCAGTAGCCGGGACAGGGGGGGGTACAATGAGCAGTTCTTC. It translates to CASSRDRGGYNEQFF.